These 7 T cell receptor beta chains originate from one sample sequenced in a study of cytomegalovirus exposure and HLA in healthy donors. Generated by immunoSEQ multiplex PCR, the TCRdb table keeps only in-frame clones and is missing some. The sample lists approximately 100,000 clones, about 88% occurring once. The sequenced sample consisted of PBMCs. Receptors were obtained from a woman between 18 and 30 years old in good health and CMV-seropositive.

With respect to this clone: Germline and junction disagree at one end, which may indicate a read error. The chain combines TRBV10-1 with TRBJ2-5; TRBD1 might be the D (6 bases). There are 14 residues in the CDR3. Germline V CDR1 and CDR2: WNHNN, SYGVQD (reference sequence). The CDR3 loop is CASSESTGTETQYF. Here the CDR3 DNA reads TGCGCCAGCAGCGAGTCTACAGGGACGGAGACCCAGTACTTC.

This clone has a handful of counts. The V gene is TRBV2, the J gene TRBJ1-5; 7 positions agree with TRBD1. This CDR3 contains 14 residues. Germline V gene data show CDR1 as SNHLY and CDR2 as FYNNEI. V lost 5 bases, J lost 7 bases, and 8 bases stayed unmatched. CDR3: CASSLTGMFQPQHF. The CDR3 DNA follows: TGTGCCAGCAGTTTGACAGGGATGTTCCAGCCCCAGCATTTT.

V and J are TRBV19 and TRBJ2-7, with 8 bases identical to TRBD1. Germline CDR1 LNHDA, CDR2 SQIVND (reference sequence). CDR3 length: 15 amino acids. J gave up 2 bases and V 6 bases, and 9 bases lay outside the gene matches. CDR3 residues: CASSTRRDRTYEQYF. The CDR3 DNA is TGTGCCAGTAGCACGAGGCGGGACAGGACCTACGAGCAGTACTTC.

The gene calls are TRBV5-4 and TRBJ2-5, with 7 positions matching TRBD2. The trim removed 4 bases at V and 2 bases at J, leaving 2 bases unmatched. The CDR3 is 13 amino acids. Germline CDR1 reads SGHNT; CDR2 reads YYREEE (reference sequence). For the CDR3, the DNA is TGTGCCAGCAGCCTGGGACTACAAGAGACCCAGTACTTC. Its translation is CASSLGLQETQYF. Drawing the rest from reference TRBV5-4 and TRBJ2-5, the complete variable domain is ETGVTQSPTHLIKTRGQQVTLRCSSQSGHNTVSWYQQALGQGPQFIFQYYREEENGRGNFPPRFSGLQFPNYSSELNVNALELDDSALYLCASSLGLQETQYFGPGTRLLVL.

The V and J genes are TRBV7-2 and TRBJ2-2; maybe TRBD1 (6 bases). This CDR3 comprises 15 residues. Per the germline V gene, CDR1 is SGHTA and CDR2 is FQGNSA. V dropped 5 bases and J dropped 1 base, with 11 bases sitting between them. The CDR3 spells CASSQTGQNTGELFF. CDR3 bases: TGTGCCAGCAGCCAAACGGGACAGAACACCGGGGAGCTGTTTTTT.

The V and J genes are TRBV7-8 and TRBJ2-7; possible D gene TRBD1, 6 bases. The CDR3 length is 15 residues. V dropped 9 bases and J dropped 1 base, with 19 bases sitting between them. Germline V gene sequence: CDR1 SGHVS, CDR2 FQNEAQ. The CDR3 DNA reads TGTGCCAGTAGACAGACAGGCCTCAATTCCTACGAGCAGTACTTC. Its translation: CASRQTGLNSYEQYF.

In DNA form, the CDR3 reads TGTGCAAGTCGCAAGATTCCGAGTAGCTCCTACGAGCAGTACGTC. It encodes CASRKIPSSSYEQYV. The chain combines TRBV12-2 with TRBJ2-7; the table's D call of TRBD2 was not tested on the DNA. TRBV12-2 is classified as a pseudogene. The CDR3 length is 15 residues.